This entry lists 31 T cell receptor beta chains sequenced from one sample in a study of lymphopenia after photon versus proton radiotherapy. Assay: immunoSEQ multiplex PCR; the TCRdb copy retains only in-frame clones and omits some. Here the sample spans tens of thousands of clones, 85% to 90% being singletons. The sequenced sample was peripheral blood, obtained from a patient treated with photon-based radiotherapy. The receptors shown here come from a man aged 40-49 years with gastric cancer.

The J gene is TRBJ2-3, the V gene TRBV7-3; D gene ambiguous. CDR1 and CDR2 (germline): SGHTA, FQGTGA. The CDR3 has 12 residues. The ends were cut back, 5 bases at V and 2 bases at J, with 5 bases in the middle. The CDR3 bases are TGTGCCAGCAGCCCTAACACAGATACGCAGTATTTT. It codes for CASSPNTDTQYF.

V and J are TRBV7-3 and TRBJ2-3; tentative D call: TRBD2 (6 bases). Germline-derived CDR1 and CDR2 are SGHTA and FQGTGA. V was shortened by 5 bases and J by 6 bases, with 15 bases between the two germline ends. The CDR3 is made up of 14 amino acids. The CDR3 DNA is TGTGCCAGCAGCCTTACCCTAAGCGGGGATACGCAGTATTTT. This sequence encodes CASSLTLSGDTQYF.

The V gene is TRBV7-2, the J gene TRBJ2-1; TRBD1 matches at 8 bases. There are 16 residues in the CDR3. V was pared by 0 bases and J by 2 bases, with 3 bases of the junction left unmatched. Germline-derived CDR1 and CDR2 are SGHTA and FQGNSA. The CDR3 reads CASSLATGDPYNEQFF. CDR3 nucleotide sequence: TGTGCCAGCAGCTTAGCGACAGGGGATCCCTACAATGAGCAGTTCTTC.

The chain has TRBV10-3 and TRBJ2-5; no definite D call. The J call could be wrong; TRBJ2-7 is a better fit for the DNA end. The germline gives CDR1 ENHRY, CDR2 SYGVKD. This CDR3 region has 13 residues. The CDR3 DNA follows: TGTGCCACCAGATGGGCGCAGTCCTACGAGCAGTACTTC. Amino acids: CATRWAQSYEQYF.

J is TRBJ1-5 and V is TRBV7-2; the D gene is possibly TRBD1 (5 bases). The CDR3 consists of 14 residues. Trimming removed 5 bases at V and 6 bases at J, with 14 bases between. Germline CDR1 is SGHTA and CDR2 is FQGNSA. The CDR3 nucleotides are TGTGCCAGCAGCCTTACAGGCCCTTCTCAGCCCCAGCATTTT. This encodes CASSLTGPSQPQHF.

This chain uses TRBV10-3 with TRBJ1-1; D may be TRBD1 (5 bases). The CDR3 contains 13 residues. V dropped 3 bases and J dropped 8 bases, with 13 bases sitting between them. Germline CDR1 reads ENHRY; CDR2 reads SYGVKD. Here the CDR3 reads CAISDSSRDEAFF. The CDR3 DNA sequence: TGTGCCATCAGTGACTCCTCCAGGGACGAAGCTTTCTTT.

The V and J genes are TRBV30 and TRBJ2-7; D unclear. In germline, CDR1 is GTSNPN, CDR2 SVGIG (reference sequence). This CDR3 has 12 residues. The V and J ends lost 4 bases and 6 bases respectively, with 13 bases between them. The CDR3 region is CAWTPGEGEQYF. For the CDR3, the DNA is TGTGCCTGGACCCCAGGAGAAGGCGAGCAGTACTTC.

The chain links TRBV19 to TRBJ1-5; 9 nucleotides match TRBD1. The CDR3 has 16 residues. In germline, CDR1 is LNHDA, CDR2 SQIVND (reference sequence). Trimming cost V 4 bases and J 6 bases; bases outside gene matches: 10. CDR3 in amino acids: CASSTQGQGGAQPQHF. CDR3 DNA sequence: TGTGCCAGTAGTACCCAGGGACAGGGAGGGGCTCAGCCCCAGCATTTT.

The chain joins TRBV14 to TRBJ2-2, with 8 bases identical to TRBD1. The V gene end was trimmed by 6 bases and the J gene end by 1 base; junction bases not matched to a gene: 4. Germline V gene lookup returns CDR1 SGHDN and CDR2 FVKESK. The CDR3 has 15 amino acids. CDR3 sequence: CASRPGTGNTGELFF. The DNA of the CDR3 is TGTGCCAGCAGACCCGGGACAGGGAACACCGGGGAGCTGTTTTTT.

The J gene is TRBJ2-1, the V gene TRBV11-2, with D unresolved. This CDR3 has 14 residues. V was cut by 0 bases and J by 10 bases, with 13 bases left in between. Looked up from germline, CDR1 is SGHAT and CDR2 is FQNNGV. The CDR3 DNA sequence: TGTGCCAGCAGCTTAGATTGGGCTGGTTGGGAGCAGTTCTTC. It codes for CASSLDWAGWEQFF.

There are a few counts of this clone. The identical CDR3 is also encoded by other nucleotide sequences in the sample. The genes are TRBV14 and TRBJ2-7; TRBD1 matches 10 bases. V was pared by 2 bases and J by 4 bases, with 5 bases of the junction left unmatched. Germline CDR1 reads SGHDN; CDR2 reads FVKESK. The CDR3 loop spans 15 amino acids. CDR3 residues: CASSQPGGQGYEQYF. CDR3 coding DNA: TGTGCCAGCAGCCAACCTGGGGGACAGGGGTACGAGCAGTACTTC.

This clone occurred a few times. This chain connects TRBV7-2 to TRBJ2-2, with 12 bases identical to TRBD1. V shed 3 bases, J shed 15 bases, and the junction held 5 bases outside the gene matches. Germline V gives CDR1 SGHTA, CDR2 FQGNSA. The length of the CDR3 is 13 residues. CDR3 loop: CASSLGTGGKVFF. In DNA, the CDR3 is TGTGCCAGCAGCTTGGGGACAGGGGGCAAGGTGTTTTTT. The full variable domain, rest sourced from reference TRBV7-2 and TRBJ2-2, is GAGVSQSPSNKVTEKGKDVELRCDPISGHTALYWYRQSLGQGLEFLIYFQGNSAPDKSGLPSDRFSAERTGGSVSTLTIQRTQQEDSAVYLCASSLGTGGKVFFGEGSRLTVL.

The chain has TRBV7-2 and TRBJ1-3, with D perhaps matching TRBD1 (6 bases). From germline, CDR1 is SGHTA and CDR2 FQGNSA. This CDR3 is built from 16 residues. Trimming cost V 5 bases and J 3 bases, with 17 bases left between them. Here the CDR3 DNA reads TGTGCCAGCAGCGCTGAACAGGGAGGCGGTGGAAACACCATATATTTT. Protein product: CASSAEQGGGGNTIYF.

This clone was seen only once. The V call is TRBV27, the J call TRBJ1-1; D might be TRBD1 (6 bases). V lost 3 bases and J lost 5, with 13 bases in between. CDR1 and CDR2 (germline): MNHEY, SMNVEV (reference sequence). The CDR3 runs to 14 residues. CDR3 nucleotides: TGTGCCAGCAGTTTTCATGCAGGGGATACTGAAGCTTTCTTT. It translates to CASSFHAGDTEAFF.

This chain connects TRBV28 to TRBJ1-2, with a possible D match to TRBD1 (6 bases). Trimming took 4 bases from V and 2 from J, leaving 14 bases between them. The germline gives CDR1 MDHEN, CDR2 SYDVKM. This CDR3 region has 15 residues. CDR3: CASSSPQGRNYGYTF. The CDR3 DNA reads TGTGCCAGCAGTTCCCCCCAGGGGCGGAACTATGGCTACACCTTC.

The V call is TRBV9, the J call TRBJ2-7, with D possibly being TRBD1 (6 bases). This CDR3 has 17 residues. Per germline, CDR1 SGDLS and CDR2 YYNGEE. The V gene lost 4 bases and the J gene lost 2 bases, with 22 bases spanning the gap. Here the CDR3 reads CASSIRPGQGPPYEQYF. In DNA, the CDR3 is TGTGCCAGCAGCATCCGGCCGGGGCAGGGGCCCCCCTACGAGCAGTACTTC.

This clone was seen a handful of times. The J gene is TRBJ1-1, the V gene TRBV27; TRBD1 might be the D (6 bases). In germline, CDR1 is MNHEY, CDR2 SMNVEV (reference sequence). CDR3 length equals 14 residues. The V gene lost 6 bases and the J gene lost 2 bases, with 13 bases spanning the gap. The CDR3: CASRSQGTNTEAFF. CDR3 DNA sequence: TGTGCCAGCAGAAGCCAGGGGACTAACACTGAAGCTTTCTTT.

The chain combines TRBV4-2 with TRBJ2-7, with a possible D match to TRBD2 (5 bases). The V gene lost 1 base and the J gene lost 3 bases, with 7 bases spanning the gap. Germline CDR1 reads LGHNA; CDR2 reads YNFKEQ. The CDR3 length is 13 residues. CDR3 DNA: TGTGCCAGCAGCCAAGGGACTCTCTACGAGCAGTACTTC. Residues: CASSQGTLYEQYF.

The chain has TRBV2 and TRBJ2-5; TRBD2 agrees at 7 bases. This CDR3 is 14 amino acids long. CDR1 is SNHLY, CDR2 FYNNEI, per germline. The V gene end was trimmed by 6 bases and the J gene end by 5 bases; junction bases not matched to a gene: 9. For the CDR3, the DNA is TGTGCCAGCAGGGAGGGACTACCGATTGAGACCCAGTACTTC. The encoded protein is CASREGLPIETQYF.

This rearrangement joins TRBV27 to TRBJ1-6; D call uncertain. The V gene lost 6 bases and the J gene lost 8 bases, with 17 bases spanning the gap. The CDR3 is made up of 15 amino acids. Germline CDR1 is MNHEY and CDR2 is SMNVEV (reference sequence). The DNA of the CDR3 is TGTGCCAGCAGCCCGGAGGCCGGGAATCATTCACCCCTCCACTTT. Its protein is CASSPEAGNHSPLHF.

This clone was found once. The rearrangement uses TRBV19 and TRBJ2-7; 8 positions agree with TRBD1. CDR3 size: 14 residues. Trimming removed 6 bases from V and 0 bases from J; junction bases left unmatched: 4. From germline, CDR1 is LNHDA and CDR2 SQIVND (reference sequence). DNA for the CDR3: TGTGCCAGTAGCACCGGGACAGGCTCCTACGAGCAGTACTTC. This codes for CASSTGTGSYEQYF.

V usage is TRBV19 and J usage is TRBJ1-4; no firm D call. This CDR3 comprises 15 residues. Germline CDR1 reads LNHDA; CDR2 reads SQIVND (reference sequence). With 3 bases removed from V and 5 bases from J, the gap between germline ends came to 13 bases. The CDR3 nucleotides are TGTGCCAGTAGTATCGCCACAGCCGGCAATGAAAAACTGTTTTTT. Amino acid sequence: CASSIATAGNEKLFF.

The genes are TRBV7-2 and TRBJ1-1; perhaps TRBD1 as D (5 bases). The CDR3 is made up of 13 amino acids. Deletions cut 11 bases from V and 0 bases from J, with 13 bases between. CDR1 and CDR2 from the germline V gene are SGHTA and FQGNSA. CDR3 protein: CAVSGGMNTEAFF. The CDR3 DNA reads as TGTGCCGTCTCGGGGGGAATGAACACTGAAGCTTTCTTT.

The CDR3, as DNA: TGTGCCAGAAGCTTAGTTTCCAGGGCCCGGCGGGATAGTGGAAACACCATATATTTT. Protein: CARSLVSRARRDSGNTIYF. The rearrangement joins TRBV7-5 to TRBJ1-3. TRBV7-5 is termed a pseudogene. CDR3 length: 19 amino acids.

The chain links TRBV5-6 to TRBJ2-3, with a possible D match to TRBD2 (6 bases). Trimming stripped 0 bases from V and 4 bases from J, with 9 bases between. Germline V CDR1 and CDR2: SGHDT, YYEEEE. This CDR3 comprises 14 residues. The chain's CDR3 is CASSLGRGADTQYF. In DNA, the CDR3 is TGTGCCAGCAGCTTGGGGCGGGGTGCAGATACGCAGTATTTT. The full variable domain, in which reference TRBV5-6 and TRBJ2-3 provide the parts outside the CDR3, is DAGVTQSPTHLIKTRGQQVTLRCSPKSGHDTVSWYQQALGQGPQFIFQYYEEEERQRGNFPDRFSGHQFPNYSSELNVNALLLGDSALYLCASSLGRGADTQYFGPGTRLTVL.

The chain recombines TRBV7-2 with TRBJ1-2; 8 nucleotides line up with TRBD1. Germline assignment: CDR1 SGHTA and CDR2 FQGNSA. The CDR3 spans 15 residues. V was clipped by 2 bases and J by 4 bases; unmatched bases: 6. In DNA, the CDR3 is TGTGCCAGCAGCTTATCAGGGGGCGCTGTCTATGGCTACACCTTC. Translated, it gives CASSLSGGAVYGYTF.

The rearrangement links TRBV5-1 to TRBJ2-7, with 7 nucleotides matching TRBD1. Germline V lookup: CDR1 SGHRS, CDR2 YFSETQ. The CDR3 covers 14 residues. V lost 0 bases to trimming and J lost 7 bases; unmatched junction nucleotides: 7. CDR3 DNA sequence: TGCGCCAGCAGCTTGGCTGGGACAGCTCGTGAGCAGTACTTC. Encoded protein: CASSLAGTAREQYF.

The chain recombines TRBV4-3 with TRBJ1-6; D unclear. Per the germline V gene, CDR1 is LGHNA and CDR2 is YSLEER. The CDR3 consists of 16 residues. V lost 2 bases, J lost 10 bases, and 18 bases lay in between. In DNA form, the CDR3 reads TGCGCCAGCAGCCAAATCTACGAGTCAGGAGGCTCACCCCTCCACTTT. Translating gives CASSQIYESGGSPLHF.

The CDR3 sequence: CASSVEGTAGEKLFF. Here the CDR3 DNA reads TGTGCCAGCAGCGTAGAGGGGACTGCGGGCGAAAAACTGTTTTTT. The J gene is TRBJ1-4, the V gene TRBV9; D possibly corresponds to TRBD1 (5 bases). V lost 0 bases and J lost 8, with 14 bases in between. In germline, CDR1 is SGDLS, CDR2 YYNGEE. The CDR3 is made up of 15 amino acids. The full variable domain, rest sourced from reference TRBV9 and TRBJ1-4, is DSGVTQTPKHLITATGQRVTLRCSPRSGDLSVYWYQQSLDQGLQFLIQYYNGEERAKGNILERFSAQQFPDLHSELNLSSLELGDSALYFCASSVEGTAGEKLFFGSGTQLSVL.

This clone was counted between two and nine times. The CDR3 region has the DNA TGTGCCAGCAGGGATACCGGGACACCCACCGGGGAGCTGTTTTTT. It yields the protein CASRDTGTPTGELFF. The chain recombines TRBV5-4 with TRBJ2-2; the D gene is possibly TRBD1 (6 bases). The CDR3 is made up of 15 amino acids. The germline gives CDR1 SGHNT, CDR2 YYREEE (reference sequence). Between the trimmed V and J ends, which lost 5 bases and 4 bases, there was a span of 15 bases.

This clone is a singleton in its sample. The chain links TRBV29-1 to TRBJ1-3; weak D call: TRBD1 (6 bases). V was shortened by 7 bases and J by 2 bases, with 15 bases between the two germline ends. Germline CDR1 reads SQVTM; CDR2 reads ANQGSEA. This CDR3 has 14 amino acids. The CDR3 is CSAKRRDTGNTIYF. For the CDR3, the DNA is TGCAGCGCCAAAAGAAGGGACACTGGAAACACCATATATTTT. The whole variable domain, filled in from reference TRBV29-1 and TRBJ1-3, reads SAVISQKPSRDICQRGTSLTIQCQVDSQVTMMFWYRQQPGQSLTLIATANQGSEATYESGFVIDKFPISRPNLTFSTLTVSNMSPEDSSIYLCSAKRRDTGNTIYFGEGSWLTVV.